This entry lists 24 T cell receptor beta chains sequenced from one sample in a study of blood T cells in healthy people across ages. A second PCR, run for about 6 to 11 cycles, used a sample-barcoded 5' primer plus a J-beta primer mix. TCRdb reprocessed the 5' RACE reads via MiXCR and lists one record per CDR3 protein. The sample contains roughly 1.5 million distinct CDR3 sequences, approximately 42% of which appear only once. The sample consisted of blood. Every receptor here comes from a young woman in good health.

The chain couples TRBV5-1 to TRBJ2-1; possibly TRBD2 for D (6 bases). CDR3 length equals 16 residues. Per the germline V gene, CDR1 is SGHRS and CDR2 is YFSETQ. The V and J ends lost 4 bases and 5 bases respectively, with 19 bases between them. This CDR3 is CASSNGLAGPNNEQFF. The DNA for the CDR3 is TGCGCCAGCAGCAACGGACTCGCGGGGCCCAACAATGAGCAGTTCTTC.

A note on this clonotype: It may be a read error: a sequence one base away is much more abundant. The J gene is TRBJ2-3, the V gene TRBV29-1; D is perhaps TRBD2 (6 bases). CDR3 length: 13 amino acids. Germline-derived CDR1 and CDR2 are SQVTM and ANQGSEA. The CDR3 region is CSVGRPLTGTQYF. In DNA form, the CDR3 reads TGCAGCGTGGGGAGGCCTCTCACAGGTACGCAGTATTTT.

This clonotype was counted a few times. The chain employs TRBV9 and TRBJ2-3; D gene unclear. Germline V gives CDR1 SGDLS, CDR2 YYNGEE. V was cut by 4 bases and J by 4 bases, with 13 bases left in between. The CDR3 extends over 14 amino acids. CDR3 loop: CASSPTSGSDTQYF. CDR3 DNA sequence: TGTGCCAGCAGCCCCACGTCCGGGTCAGATACGCAGTATTTT.

J is TRBJ2-1 and V is TRBV27; 10 positions match TRBD1. The CDR3 consists of 15 residues. Germline-derived CDR1 and CDR2 are MNHEY and SMNVEV (reference sequence). Germline trimming cut 9 bases from V and 10 bases from J; bases unmatched to any gene: 15. CDR3 region: CASYFSGTGVSEQFF. CDR3 nucleotides: TGTGCCAGTTATTTCTCCGGGACAGGGGTTTCCGAGCAGTTCTTC.

This clonotype was observed a handful of times. This chain links TRBV20-1 with TRBJ2-1, with 11 bases identical to TRBD2. This CDR3 is 15 amino acids long. After removal of 2 bases from V and 7 bases from J, the junction contained 7 bases not matched to a gene. CDR1 and CDR2 (germline): DFQATT, SNEGSKA (reference sequence). The CDR3 region is CSARRVSGGANEQFF. The DNA of the CDR3 is TGCAGTGCTAGAAGGGTTAGCGGGGGGGCAAATGAGCAGTTCTTC.

V gene TRBV15 combines with J gene TRBJ2-1; 9 bases align to TRBD2. CDR1 is LNHNV and CDR2 is YYDKDF in the germline V gene (reference sequence). Trimming cost V 3 bases and J 6 bases; bases outside gene matches: 12. CDR3 length: 17 residues. The CDR3 loop is CATSRESGSGRSNEQFF. CDR3 sequence (DNA): TGTGCCACCAGCAGGGAGAGCGGTAGCGGGAGATCCAATGAGCAGTTCTTC.

This clonotype has just a few counts. The chain combines TRBV6-2 or TRBV6-3 with TRBJ1-5, with unresolved D. The CDR3 is 16 amino acids. The V end was cut by 7 bases, the J end by 3 bases, with 19 bases between. Germline assignment: CDR1 MNHEY and CDR2 SVGEGT. The CDR3 sequence is CASKPRDGRNNQPQHF. CDR3 sequence (DNA): TGTGCCAGCAAACCCCGAGACGGACGAAACAATCAGCCCCAGCATTTT.

This clonotype was counted only a few times. The chain uses TRBV7-9 and TRBJ1-4, with D unresolved. The germline V gene has CDR1 SEHNR and CDR2 FQNEAQ (reference sequence). The germline V and J ends were trimmed by 8 bases and 5 bases, with 15 bases remaining between them. This CDR3 has 14 residues. As DNA, the CDR3 is TGTGCCAGCGGCGGGTCGGGGATGAATGAAAAACTGTTTTTT. Encoded protein: CASGGSGMNEKLFF.

The V and J genes are TRBV5-1 and TRBJ2-2; tentative D call: TRBD1 (5 bases). The CDR3 length is 14 residues. Looked up from germline, CDR1 is SGHRS and CDR2 is YFSETQ. The V end lost 4 bases, the J end lost 3 bases, and 10 bases lay between the germline ends. CDR3 bases: TGCGCCAGCAGCGATCAGACAGACACCGGGGAGCTGTTTTTT. As protein: CASSDQTDTGELFF.

This clonotype is a singleton in its sample. The rearrangement joins TRBV20-1 to TRBJ2-3; D unclear. The CDR3 spans 11 residues. Germline CDR1 DFQATT, CDR2 SNEGSKA (reference sequence). Trimming took off 0 bases at V and 6 bases at J, with 4 bases between the two ends. DNA of the CDR3: TGCAGTGCTAGAGATGAGGATACGCAGTATTTT. This gives the protein CSARDEDTQYF.

This chain links TRBV9 with TRBJ1-2; D gene uncertain. Trimming cost V 0 bases and J 5 bases, with 14 bases left between them. CDR1 is SGDLS, CDR2 YYNGEE, per germline. CDR3 length: 15 residues. DNA for the CDR3: TGTGCCAGCAGCGTAGAGCCGACAAGGAAATATGGCTACACCTTC. It is translated as CASSVEPTRKYGYTF.

The chain recombines TRBV28 with TRBJ2-4; D remains unclear. The J call is in doubt because the DNA end fits TRBJ2-7 better. The CDR3 runs to 14 residues. Germline lookup yields CDR1 MDHEN and CDR2 SYDVKM. CDR3: CASTATYTQDEQYF. As DNA, the CDR3 is TGTGCCAGCACTGCGACCTACACCCAGGACGAGCAGTACTTC.

The table lists this clonotype with a count of one. Germline is not matched at one junction end, which may reflect a read error. The J gene is TRBJ2-7, the V gene TRBV6-2 or TRBV6-3; a possible D gene is TRBD1 (5 bases). Looked up from germline, CDR1 is MNHEY and CDR2 is SVGEGT. CDR3 size: 15 residues. CDR3 sequence (DNA): TGTGCCAGCGGTTACTTAGGGGATCCTGAGAACGAGCAGTACTTC. This codes for CASGYLGDPENEQYF.

This clonotype was seen once. The rearrangement links TRBV25-1 to TRBJ2-5, with no clear D. V was clipped by 2 bases and J by 11 bases, with 24 bases between them. The CDR3 loop spans 16 amino acids. Germline V CDR1 and CDR2: MGHDK, SYGVNS. The CDR3 DNA is TGTGCCAGCAGTGAAGGGGTGGGGATGAGCTACAATGAGCAGTACTTC. Its translation: CASSEGVGMSYNEQYF.

The CDR3 DNA reads as TGTGCCAGCAGTTATCCTAGGACTAGCGGGGACATTTCCTACGAGCAGTACTTC. Translating gives CASSYPRTSGDISYEQYF. V is TRBV6-2 or TRBV6-3 and J is TRBJ2-7, with 12 bases fitting TRBD2. Germline assignment: CDR1 MNHEY and CDR2 SVGEGT. V lost 3 bases and J lost 1; bases outside the gene matches: 10. CDR3 length: 18 residues.

This clonotype was counted at least ten times. V is TRBV6-5 and J is TRBJ2-2; 9 bases are a match to TRBD2. CDR1 and CDR2 from the germline V gene are MNHEY and SVGAGI. V lost 11 bases to trimming and J lost 5 bases; unmatched junction nucleotides: 12. CDR3 length: 15 residues. The CDR3 DNA reads as TGTGCCTCAGGGCGGGAGGGCCCTTGGACCGGGGAGCTGTTTTTT. The encoded protein is CASGREGPWTGELFF.

This clonotype has only a few counts. The chain has TRBV2 and TRBJ1-2, with D perhaps TRBD1 (6 bases). Trimming cost V 7 bases and J 2 bases, with 20 bases left between them. The CDR3 totals 16 residues. Germline V lookup: CDR1 SNHLY, CDR2 FYNNEI. As DNA, the CDR3 is TGTGCCAGCAAACCCGGGCAGGGGAATGGAAACTATGGCTACACCTTC. Protein sequence: CASKPGQGNGNYGYTF. The variable domain in full, with the rest retrieved from reference TRBV2 and TRBJ1-2, is EPEVTQTPSHQVTQMGQEVILRCVPISNHLYFYWYRQILGQKVEFLVSFYNNEISEKSEIFDDQFSVERPDGSNFTLKIRSTKLEDSAMYFCASKPGQGNGNYGYTFGSGTRLTVV.

CDR3 sequence: CASSPRNLAGAYNEQFF. DNA of the CDR3: TGTGCCAGCAGTCCCCGCAATCTAGCGGGAGCTTACAATGAGCAGTTCTTC. The rearrangement uses TRBV12-3 or TRBV12-4 and TRBJ2-1; 10 nucleotides agree with TRBD2. This CDR3 contains 17 residues. V dropped 5 bases and J dropped 4; count of bases not matched to a gene: 11.

This clonotype came up a few times. V is TRBV6-2 or TRBV6-3 and J is TRBJ1-5; 7 bases are a match to TRBD1. V shed 10 bases and J 0 bases; nucleotides not matched to a gene: 12. CDR1 and CDR2 (germline): MNHEY, SVGEGT. This CDR3 spans 16 amino acids. The CDR3: CATPGQMRPSNQPQHF. The CDR3 DNA reads as TGTGCCACTCCGGGACAGATGAGGCCTAGCAATCAGCCCCAGCATTTT.

J is TRBJ1-1 and V is TRBV20-1, with D maybe TRBD1 (5 bases). This CDR3 is 13 amino acids long. V was clipped by 3 bases and J by 4 bases, with 12 bases between them. The germline V gene has CDR1 DFQATT and CDR2 SNEGSKA (reference sequence). Written as DNA, the CDR3 is TGCAGTGCTAGTCGGGGGGGTTCCACTGAAGCTTTCTTT. It specifies CSASRGGSTEAFF.

V usage is TRBV20-1 and J usage is TRBJ2-7, with D unclear. The CDR3 is 14 amino acids. V was shortened by 6 bases and J by 3 bases, with 18 bases between the two germline ends. The germline V gene has CDR1 DFQATT and CDR2 SNEGSKA (reference sequence). CDR3 coding DNA: TGCAGTGCCCCTCCCAGTACCGCCTTCTACGAGCAGTACTTC. Its protein product is CSAPPSTAFYEQYF.

The chain uses TRBV20-1 and TRBJ2-5, with D unresolved. Trimming cost V 0 bases and J 3 bases, with 8 bases left between them. This CDR3 is built from 13 residues. CDR1 and CDR2 (germline): DFQATT, SNEGSKA (reference sequence). The CDR3 DNA is TGCAGTGCTAGAGACCCAGGAAAAGAGACCCAGTACTTC. Residues: CSARDPGKETQYF.

In this sample, this clonotype turned up a few times. The rearrangement uses TRBV6-5 and TRBJ1-5; D possibly corresponds to TRBD1 (5 bases). V was trimmed by 6 bases and J by 5 bases, leaving 14 bases between them. The CDR3 runs 14 residues. Germline V gene sequence: CDR1 MNHEY, CDR2 SVGAGI. CDR3 in DNA: TGTGCCAGCAGGCGCTCCGGGGGTGATCAGCCCCAGCATTTT. Residues: CASRRSGGDQPQHF.

The chain employs TRBV6-5 and TRBJ2-1, with 13 bases that match TRBD2. Germline loops: CDR1 MNHEY, CDR2 SVGAGI. V was clipped by 5 bases and J by 0 bases; unmatched bases: 10. The CDR3 length is 19 residues. CDR3 loop: CASSNPPGLAGSSYNEQFF. The CDR3 bases are TGTGCCAGCAGTAACCCCCCGGGACTAGCGGGGAGCTCCTACAATGAGCAGTTCTTC.